The 28 T cell receptor beta chains below all came from one sample that was sequenced in a study of T cell clones after liver transplantation. Only in-frame clones appear in the TCRdb table, and some are missing; sequencing was by immunoSEQ multiplex PCR. This sample has more than 95,000 clones, with 75% to 90% found just once. Sequenced here: CD4+ T cells from blood, sampled before liver transplant. The origin of the receptors is a human donor who received a liver transplant.

This rearrangement joins TRBV18 to TRBJ1-6, with TRBD1 identical over 11 bases. Germline CDR1 KGHSH, CDR2 LQKENI. J was trimmed by 9 bases and V by 3 bases; bases with no gene match: 7. This CDR3 contains 16 residues. CDR3 sequence: CASSPPGQGVGSPLHF. In DNA form, the CDR3 reads TGTGCCAGCTCACCCCCGGGACAGGGGGTAGGTTCACCCCTCCACTTT.

The V call is TRBV5-4, the J call TRBJ2-3; TRBD1 matches 10 bases. CDR3 length: 14 amino acids. The germline V gene encodes CDR1 SGHNT and CDR2 YYREEE (reference sequence). V lost 4 bases and J lost 6; bases outside the gene matches: 5. The CDR3 region has the DNA TGTGCCAGCAGCCTGGACAGGGGGGCGGATACGCAGTATTTT. Protein product: CASSLDRGADTQYF.

The chain joins TRBV11-1 to TRBJ2-7; D possibly corresponds to TRBD1 (5 bases). With 2 bases removed from V and 3 bases from J, the gap between germline ends came to 5 bases. CDR1 is SGHAT and CDR2 is FQDESV in the germline V gene (reference sequence). CDR3 length: 12 residues. DNA of the CDR3: TGTGCCAGCAGCTTAAGGGGCTACGAGCAGTACTTC. Its protein product is CASSLRGYEQYF.

This chain joins TRBV6-1 and TRBJ1-2; D uncertain. V lost 7 bases to trimming and J lost 9 bases, with 12 bases between them. The CDR3 runs 11 residues. Germline lookup yields CDR1 MNHNS and CDR2 SASEGT. The CDR3 protein is CASKREGSYTF. CDR3 nucleotides: TGTGCCAGCAAGCGCGAGGGCAGCTACACCTTC.

The chain joins TRBV6-6 to TRBJ1-1, with D possibly matching TRBD1 (5 bases). Germline V CDR1 and CDR2: MNHNY, SVGAGI (reference sequence). The V and J ends lost 10 bases and 1 base respectively, with 19 bases between them. There are 15 residues in the CDR3. CDR3 sequence reads: CATSVQPTGNTEAFF. CDR3 DNA: TGTGCCACCTCAGTCCAACCAACAGGGAACACTGAAGCTTTCTTT.

V usage is TRBV27 and J usage is TRBJ1-1; D may be TRBD1 (5 bases). CDR1 MNHEY and CDR2 SMNVEV come from the germline V gene (reference sequence). CDR3 length equals 14 residues. V lost 5 bases to trimming and J lost 10 bases, with 20 bases between them. The CDR3 here is CASSPTHQGDRAFF. The CDR3 DNA reads TGTGCCAGCAGTCCAACCCACCAGGGAGACCGAGCTTTCTTT.

The CDR3 loop is CASSFGQGNTGELFF. The CDR3 DNA reads as TGTGCCAGCAGCTTCGGACAGGGAAACACCGGGGAGCTGTTTTTT. J is TRBJ2-2 and V is TRBV11-3, with 8 nucleotides matching TRBD1. Germline V CDR1 and CDR2: SGHNT, YENEEA. V lost 3 bases, J lost 2 bases, and 2 bases stayed unmatched. The CDR3 has 15 amino acids.

This sequence joins TRBV5-5 and TRBJ1-1, with D maybe TRBD1 (5 bases). This CDR3 comprises 15 residues. CDR1 and CDR2 (germline): SGHKS, YYEKEE (reference sequence). The ends were cut back, 3 bases at V and 1 base at J, with 13 bases in the middle. The CDR3 here is CASSSGWTQNTEAFF. The CDR3 DNA reads as TGTGCCAGCAGCTCTGGCTGGACACAGAACACTGAAGCTTTCTTT.

The J gene is TRBJ2-5, the V gene TRBV5-4; 8 bases line up with TRBD2. V dropped 5 bases and J dropped 4; count of bases not matched to a gene: 4. CDR3 length equals 13 residues. Germline lookup yields CDR1 SGHNT and CDR2 YYREEE (reference sequence). The CDR3, as DNA: TGTGCCAGCAGTTTCCGGGGGGGAGAGACCCAGTACTTC. Its translation: CASSFRGGETQYF.

This clone was recorded a few times. The chain is built from TRBV7-2 and TRBJ2-7; TRBD2 is a possible D gene (6 bases). CDR1 SGHTA and CDR2 FQGNSA come from the germline V gene. Trimming left V 2 bases short and J 4 bases short, with 21 bases between. The CDR3 has 17 residues. DNA for the CDR3: TGTGCCAGCAGCTTACGGGGGTCTTCCGGTAGCGGTTACGAGCAGTACTTC. Amino acid sequence: CASSLRGSSGSGYEQYF.

This chain uses TRBV7-9 with TRBJ2-6; 13 bases agree with TRBD2. The V segment lost 5 bases and the J segment 2 bases; nucleotides outside the gene matches: 6. CDR1 and CDR2 from the germline V gene are SEHNR and FQNEAQ (reference sequence). CDR3 length equals 18 residues. CDR3 DNA sequence: TGTGCCAGCAGCCCTACTAGCGGGAGGGCCGCTGGGGCCAACGTCCTGACTTTC. Protein sequence: CASSPTSGRAAGANVLTF.

This clone was observed once. This chain uses TRBV27 with TRBJ1-1, with 9 bases identical to TRBD1. The germline CDR1 and CDR2 sequences are MNHEY and SMNVEV (reference sequence). Unmatched junction bases numbered 7, after V lost 4 bases and J lost 4 bases. This CDR3 region has 15 residues. The CDR3 DNA follows: TGTGCCAGCAGTTACCTAACAGGGGGCCGCACTGAAGCTTTCTTT. Protein sequence: CASSYLTGGRTEAFF.

V is TRBV5-4 and J is TRBJ2-1; a possible D gene is TRBD2 (5 bases). Germline V gives CDR1 SGHNT, CDR2 YYREEE (reference sequence). V was pared by 4 bases and J by 4 bases, with 18 bases between. The CDR3 runs to 16 residues. The CDR3, as DNA: TGTGCCAGCAGCCCCAACGCGGGTCCCATATACAATGAGCAGTTCTTC. Translation gives CASSPNAGPIYNEQFF.

This chain uses TRBV19 with TRBJ1-2, with TRBD1 matching 7 bases. With V trimmed by 7 bases and J by 8 bases, 13 bases remained unmatched. The CDR3 spans 14 residues. Germline assignment: CDR1 LNHDA and CDR2 SQIVND (reference sequence). CDR3 residues: CASTQSYRGGGYTF. In DNA form, the CDR3 reads TGTGCCAGTACCCAAAGTTACAGGGGAGGCGGCTACACCTTC. The variable domain in full, completed from reference TRBV19 and TRBJ1-2, reads DGGITQSPKYLFRKEGQNVTLSCEQNLNHDAMYWYRQDPGQGLRLIYYSQIVNDFQKGDIAEGYSVSREKKESFPLTVTSAQKNPTAFYLCASTQSYRGGGYTFGSGTRLTVV.

The DNA of the CDR3 is TGTGCCAGCAGTACCCCAGGAAGCTCTGGGGCCAACGTCCTGACTTTC. This gives the protein CASSTPGSSGANVLTF. This sequence joins TRBV5-5 and TRBJ2-6; D ambiguous. The V gene's germline CDR1 is SGHKS and CDR2 YYEKEE (reference sequence). Deletions cut 5 bases from V and 0 bases from J, with 12 bases between. This CDR3 is built from 16 residues.

The chain couples TRBV7-2 to TRBJ2-1, with D uncertain. The CDR3 consists of 12 residues. V lost 5 bases and J 6 bases, leaving 8 bases between the germline ends. Germline V gene lookup returns CDR1 SGHTA and CDR2 FQGNSA. CDR3 DNA: TGTGCCAGCAGCCACCCGGGCAATGAGCAGTTCTTC. Protein product: CASSHPGNEQFF.

This clone was detected many times. The chain has TRBV25-1 and TRBJ1-2, with TRBD1 as a possible D gene (5 bases). Germline V gene sequence: CDR1 MGHDK, CDR2 SYGVNS. Trimming stripped 5 bases from V and 8 bases from J, with 12 bases between. The CDR3 spans 12 residues. In nucleotides, the CDR3 is TGTGCCAGCAGTATGACAGCTCTCGGCTACACCTTC. It is translated as CASSMTALGYTF.

Only a few counts were recorded for this clone. The chain employs TRBV2 and TRBJ1-2; a weak D match, TRBD1 (5 bases). The germline CDR1 and CDR2 sequences are SNHLY and FYNNEI. V lost 6 bases and J 4 bases, leaving 15 bases between the germline ends. The CDR3 sequence is 14 residues long. As DNA, the CDR3 is TGTGCCAGCAGGAAGGAACGACAGAGCTATGGCTACACCTTC. It encodes CASRKERQSYGYTF.

V is TRBV18 and J is TRBJ1-3, with D unclear. Germline V gene sequence: CDR1 KGHSH, CDR2 LQKENI. CDR3 length: 14 residues. V was pared by 2 bases and J by 1 base, with 6 bases between. Here the CDR3 reads CASSPKLSGNTIYF. CDR3 bases: TGTGCCAGCTCACCAAAACTTTCTGGAAACACCATATATTTT.

J is TRBJ1-1 and V is TRBV27, with D unclear. Germline CDR1 MNHEY, CDR2 SMNVEV (reference sequence). There are 14 residues in the CDR3. V lost 3 bases to trimming and J lost 2 bases, with 10 bases between them. DNA of the CDR3: TGTGCCAGCAGTTTGGAGCGGAGAAACACTGAAGCTTTCTTT. Translation: CASSLERRNTEAFF.

The chain employs TRBV19 and TRBJ1-3; possibly TRBD1 for D (5 bases). CDR3 length: 16 amino acids. From germline, CDR1 is LNHDA and CDR2 SQIVND (reference sequence). Trimming removed 2 bases at V and 0 bases at J, with 11 bases between. The CDR3 protein is CASSIQGTVSGNTIYF. The CDR3 DNA sequence: TGTGCCAGTAGTATACAGGGTACTGTCTCTGGAAACACCATATATTTT.

The chain recombines TRBV27 with TRBJ2-7; the match to TRBD2 covers 10 bases. Germline V CDR1 and CDR2: MNHEY, SMNVEV (reference sequence). The CDR3 loop spans 16 amino acids. The V segment lost 3 bases and the J segment 7 bases; nucleotides outside the gene matches: 12. For the CDR3, the DNA is TGTGCCAGCAGTTTCTCCGCAAGCGGGAGGGCCCGGGAGCAGTACTTC. Protein product: CASSFSASGRAREQYF.

This clone was seen a few times. V and J are TRBV6-1 and TRBJ2-7; D is perhaps TRBD1 (6 bases). This CDR3 spans 15 amino acids. Trimming removed 1 base at V and 2 bases at J, with 12 bases between. The germline gives CDR1 MNHNS, CDR2 SASEGT. The CDR3 reads CASSEGGLAPYEQYF. The CDR3 region has the DNA TGTGCCAGCAGTGAAGGGGGGCTAGCCCCCTACGAGCAGTACTTC.

The rearrangement uses TRBV27 and TRBJ2-7, with 11 bases fitting TRBD2. V dropped 6 bases and J dropped 5; count of bases not matched to a gene: 9. The CDR3 runs to 15 residues. Germline V gene sequence: CDR1 MNHEY, CDR2 SMNVEV (reference sequence). CDR3 sequence (DNA): TGTGCCAGCAGCAACTCCGGGACTAGCGGCCACGAGCAGTACTTC. Protein sequence: CASSNSGTSGHEQYF.

The chain uses TRBV4-2 and TRBJ2-7; D possibly corresponds to TRBD2 (6 bases). Germline V gene sequence: CDR1 LGHNA, CDR2 YNFKEQ. The CDR3 runs to 16 residues. With 1 base removed from V and 1 base from J, the gap between germline ends came to 14 bases. As DNA, the CDR3 is TGTGCCAGCAGCCAAGGGAGACTAGGAGTTTCCTACGAGCAGTACTTC. This gives the protein CASSQGRLGVSYEQYF.

This chain connects TRBV19 to TRBJ2-1; perhaps TRBD2 as D (6 bases). This CDR3 is built from 16 residues. CDR1 is LNHDA, CDR2 SQIVND, per germline (reference sequence). V was pared by 3 bases and J by 0 bases, with 12 bases between. The CDR3 is CASSIPGLSSYNEQFF. CDR3 sequence (DNA): TGTGCCAGTAGTATCCCGGGACTGAGCTCCTACAATGAGCAGTTCTTC.

J is TRBJ1-5 and V is TRBV6-1; 7 nucleotides line up with TRBD1. Unmatched junction bases numbered 14, after V lost 11 bases and J lost 4 bases. Germline V gene lookup returns CDR1 MNHNS and CDR2 SASEGT. The length of the CDR3 is 15 residues. The CDR3 protein is CAGSLQGQMNQPQHF. CDR3 coding DNA: TGTGCCGGTTCCCTCCAGGGACAGATGAATCAGCCCCAGCATTTT.

CDR3 residues: CATSRDPTGVLAGELFF. The CDR3 DNA sequence: TGTGCCACCAGCAGAGACCCGACAGGGGTGTTGGCCGGGGAGCTGTTTTTT. This chain connects TRBV15 to TRBJ2-2, with 8 bases aligning to TRBD1. After removal of 0 bases from V and 6 bases from J, the junction contained 9 bases not matched to a gene. Germline lookup yields CDR1 LNHNV and CDR2 YYDKDF (reference sequence). The CDR3 is 17 residues long.